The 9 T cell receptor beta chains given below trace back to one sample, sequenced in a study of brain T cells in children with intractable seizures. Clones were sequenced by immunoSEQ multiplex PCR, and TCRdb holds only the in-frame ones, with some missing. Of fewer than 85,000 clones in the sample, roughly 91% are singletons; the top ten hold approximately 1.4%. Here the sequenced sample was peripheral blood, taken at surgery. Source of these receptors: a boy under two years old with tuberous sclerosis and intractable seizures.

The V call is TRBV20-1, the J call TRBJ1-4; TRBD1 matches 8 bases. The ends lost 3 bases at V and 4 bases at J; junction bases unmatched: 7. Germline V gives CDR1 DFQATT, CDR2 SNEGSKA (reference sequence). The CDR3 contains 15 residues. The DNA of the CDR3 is TGCAGTGCTAGTGGACCCGGACAGGGTAATGAAAAACTGTTTTTT. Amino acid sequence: CSASGPGQGNEKLFF.

CDR3 coding DNA: TGTGCCAGCAGACAATCGACGGTCTATGGCTACACCTTC. This codes for CASRQSTVYGYTF. The rearrangement joins TRBV28 to TRBJ1-2, with no clear D. Germline CDR1 reads MDHEN; CDR2 reads SYDVKM. The CDR3 is 13 residues long. V was clipped by 6 bases and J by 4 bases, with 12 bases between them.

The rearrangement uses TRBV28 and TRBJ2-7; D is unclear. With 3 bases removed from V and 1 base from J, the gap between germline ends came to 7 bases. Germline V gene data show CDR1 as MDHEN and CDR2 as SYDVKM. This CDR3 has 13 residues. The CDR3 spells CASSLPRSYEQYF. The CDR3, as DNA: TGTGCCAGCAGTTTGCCCAGGTCCTACGAGCAGTACTTC.

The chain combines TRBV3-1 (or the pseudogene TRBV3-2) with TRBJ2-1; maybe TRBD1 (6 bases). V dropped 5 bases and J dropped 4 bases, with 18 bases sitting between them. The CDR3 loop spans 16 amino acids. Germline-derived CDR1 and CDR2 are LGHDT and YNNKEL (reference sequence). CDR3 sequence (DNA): TGTGCCAGCAGCTTTACAGGGACCCCCTTATACAATGAGCAGTTCTTC. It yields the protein CASSFTGTPLYNEQFF.

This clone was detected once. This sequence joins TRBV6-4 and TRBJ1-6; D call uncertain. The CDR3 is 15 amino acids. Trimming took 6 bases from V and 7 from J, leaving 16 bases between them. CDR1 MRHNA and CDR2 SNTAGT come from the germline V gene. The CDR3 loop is CASRPASGGNSPLHF. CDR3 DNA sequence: TGTGCCAGCAGGCCCGCGAGTGGAGGAAATTCACCCCTCCACTTT.

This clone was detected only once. DNA for the CDR3: TGTGCCAGCTCACCGTACGACAGGGACACTGAAGCTTTCTTT. Translating gives CASSPYDRDTEAFF. The chain employs TRBV18 and TRBJ1-1, with TRBD1 matching 7 bases. The germline gives CDR1 KGHSH, CDR2 LQKENI. This CDR3 spans 14 amino acids. The J segment lost 3 bases and the V segment lost 3 bases, leaving 4 bases of the junction unmatched.

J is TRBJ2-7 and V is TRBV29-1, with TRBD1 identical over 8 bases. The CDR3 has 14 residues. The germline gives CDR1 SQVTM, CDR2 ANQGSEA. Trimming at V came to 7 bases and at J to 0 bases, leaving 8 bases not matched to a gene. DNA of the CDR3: TGCAGCGCCATAATACAGGGGGACTCCTACGAGCAGTACTTC. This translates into CSAIIQGDSYEQYF.

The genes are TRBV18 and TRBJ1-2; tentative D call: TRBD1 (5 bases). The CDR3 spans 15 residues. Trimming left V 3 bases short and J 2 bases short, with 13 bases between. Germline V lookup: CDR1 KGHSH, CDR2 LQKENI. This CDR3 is CASSPVEGRNYGYTF. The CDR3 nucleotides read TGTGCCAGCTCACCGGTCGAGGGGCGAAACTATGGCTACACCTTC.

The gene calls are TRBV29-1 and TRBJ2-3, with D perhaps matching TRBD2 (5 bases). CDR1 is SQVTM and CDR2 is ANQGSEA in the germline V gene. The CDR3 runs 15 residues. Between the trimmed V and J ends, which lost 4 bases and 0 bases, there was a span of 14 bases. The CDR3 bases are TGCAGCGTTGTCCCGGTCCGACTAAGCACAGATACGCAGTATTTT. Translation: CSVVPVRLSTDTQYF.